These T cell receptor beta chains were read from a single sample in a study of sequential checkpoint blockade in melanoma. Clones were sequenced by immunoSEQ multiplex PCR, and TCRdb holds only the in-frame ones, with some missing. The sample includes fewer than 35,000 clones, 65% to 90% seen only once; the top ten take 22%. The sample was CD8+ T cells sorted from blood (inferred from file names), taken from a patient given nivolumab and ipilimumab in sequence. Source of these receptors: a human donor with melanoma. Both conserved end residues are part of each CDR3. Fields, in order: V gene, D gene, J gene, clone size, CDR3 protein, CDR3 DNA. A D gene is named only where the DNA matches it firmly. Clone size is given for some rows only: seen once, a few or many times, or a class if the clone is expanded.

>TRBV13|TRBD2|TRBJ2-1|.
CASSSMAGLAGGPSYNEQFF
TGTGCCAGCAGCTCCATGGCGGGTTTAGCGGGGGGTCCCTCCTACAATGAGCAGTTCTTC
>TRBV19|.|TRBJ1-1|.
CASSMGVRTTEAFF
TGTGCCAGTAGTATGGGTGTAAGGACTACTGAAGCTTTCTTT
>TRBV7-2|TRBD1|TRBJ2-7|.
CASSLASGQGVYEQYF
TGTGCCAGCAGCTTAGCCTCCGGACAGGGGGTGTACGAGCAGTACTTC
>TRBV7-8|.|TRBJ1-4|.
CASSSGVEKLFF
TGTGCCAGCAGCTCCGGGGTGGAAAAACTGTTTTTT
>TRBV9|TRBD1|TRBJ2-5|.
CASSVWSTGVETQYF
TGTGCCAGCAGCGTATGGTCAACAGGGGTAGAGACCCAGTACTTC
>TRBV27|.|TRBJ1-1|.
CASSLVADRPNTEAFF
TGTGCCAGCAGTTTAGTGGCTGACAGGCCGAACACTGAAGCTTTCTTT
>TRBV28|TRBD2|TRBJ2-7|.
CATTEAGGAYEQYF
TGTGCCACCACTGAGGCGGGAGGGGCCTACGAGCAGTACTTC
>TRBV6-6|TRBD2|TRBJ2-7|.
CASSPPSGGVYEQYF
TGTGCCAGCAGTCCCCCTAGCGGGGGGGTCTACGAGCAGTACTTC
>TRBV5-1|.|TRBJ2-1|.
CASSRGGRGGNEQFF
TGCGCCAGCAGCAGGGGGGGGCGCGGGGGAAATGAGCAGTTCTTC
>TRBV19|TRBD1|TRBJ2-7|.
CASTGQGGYEQYF
TGTGCCAGTACCGGACAGGGAGGCTACGAGCAGTACTTC
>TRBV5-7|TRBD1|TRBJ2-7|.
CASSWWGQEAYEQYF
TGTGCCAGCAGCTGGTGGGGACAGGAAGCCTACGAGCAGTACTTC
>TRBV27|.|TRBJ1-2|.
CASRSLQGDGYTF
TGTGCCAGCAGATCATTACAGGGTGATGGCTACACCTTC
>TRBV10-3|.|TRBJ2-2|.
CAISGQGELFF
TGTGCCATCAGTGGGCAGGGGGAGCTGTTTTTT
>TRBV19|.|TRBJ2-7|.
CASSIDPTYEQYF
TGTGCCAGTAGTATAGATCCCACCTACGAGCAGTACTTC
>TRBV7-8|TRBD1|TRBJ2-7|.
CASSLGGQEDREQYF
TGTGCCAGCAGCTTAGGGGGACAGGAGGATAGGGAGCAGTACTTC
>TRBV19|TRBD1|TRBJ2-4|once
CASSLTGFAKNIQYF
TGTGCCAGTAGCTTGACAGGGTTCGCCAAAAACATTCAGTACTTC
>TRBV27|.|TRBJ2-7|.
CASSFSSGALSYEQYF
TGTGCCAGCAGTTTTTCCTCAGGGGCGCTTTCCTACGAGCAGTACTTC
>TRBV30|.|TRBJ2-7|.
CAWTPGGPYEQYF
TGTGCCTGGACCCCCGGGGGGCCCTACGAGCAGTACTTC
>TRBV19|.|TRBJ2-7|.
CASSHLRQYF
TGTGCCAGTAGCCACCTTAGGCAGTACTTC
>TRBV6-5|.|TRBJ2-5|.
CASSYSRETQYF
TGTGCCAGCAGTTACTCGCGAGAGACCCAGTACTTC
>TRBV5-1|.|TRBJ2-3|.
CASSLGLYGTDTQYF
TGCGCCAGCAGCTTGGGACTTTACGGGACAGATACGCAGTATTTT
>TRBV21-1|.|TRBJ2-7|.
CASSIRQRPGEQYF
TGTGCCAGCAGCATACGACAGAGACCGGGTGAGCAGTACTTC